These 25 T cell receptor beta chains were all obtained from the same sample, sequenced in a study of shared clonotypes between healthy human individuals. TCRdb's table, derived via immunoSEQ multiplex PCR, lists solely in-frame clones and lacks some. The sample consists of about a million clones, 70% to 80% of them appearing once. The sample was memory CD4+ T cells from PBMCs. Described subset: CD45RA-negative fraction. The receptor set was obtained from a man younger than 35 in good health. Some clones in this sample may be carry-over from other donors' samples.

V gene TRBV4-2 combines with J gene TRBJ2-1, with D possibly being TRBD1 or TRBD2 (6 bases each). The V gene's germline CDR1 is LGHNA and CDR2 YNFKEQ. Trimming cost V 1 base and J 1 base, with 14 bases left between them. This CDR3 comprises 17 residues. The CDR3 loop reads CASSQAAGTTSYNEQFF. The CDR3 DNA follows: TGTGCCAGCAGCCAAGCTGCGGGGACAACTTCCTACAATGAGCAGTTCTTC.

This clone was seen a single time. The chain recombines TRBV7-7 with TRBJ2-5, with D maybe TRBD1 (6 bases). This CDR3 is built from 13 residues. The germline V gene encodes CDR1 SSHAT and CDR2 FNYEAQ (reference sequence). V gave up 5 bases and J gave up 5 bases, with 12 bases separating them. DNA of the CDR3: TGTGCCAGCAGCAAACAGGGCGGGGAGACCCAGTACTTC. The encoded protein is CASSKQGGETQYF.

V usage is TRBV7-8 and J usage is TRBJ2-1; D might be TRBD2 (6 bases). The CDR3 consists of 12 residues. Between the trimmed V and J ends, which lost 10 bases and 4 bases, there was a span of 11 bases. Germline-derived CDR1 and CDR2 are SGHVS and FQNEAQ. In nucleotides, the CDR3 is TGTGCCACCAGGGACTCTTACAATGAGCAGTTCTTC. Translating it yields CATRDSYNEQFF.

The chain recombines TRBV29-1 with TRBJ2-7; D is perhaps TRBD1 (5 bases). In germline, CDR1 is SQVTM, CDR2 ANQGSEA. The CDR3 spans 13 residues. The V end lost 4 bases, the J end lost 6 bases, and 16 bases lay between the germline ends. CDR3 nucleotide sequence: TGCAGCGTTGCCAAACAGGTCCCTGGCGAGCAGTACTTC. This encodes CSVAKQVPGEQYF.

The chain employs TRBV5-6 and TRBJ2-3, with 9 bases matching TRBD1. V trimming: 4 bases; J trimming: 2 bases; junction bases outside the gene matches: 5. The CDR3 has 15 residues. Germline loops: CDR1 SGHDT, CDR2 YYEEEE. The chain's CDR3 is CASSPGTGLTDTQYF. CDR3 DNA sequence: TGTGCCAGCAGCCCCGGGACAGGGCTCACAGATACGCAGTATTTT. The entire variable domain, with the rest obtained from reference TRBV5-6 and TRBJ2-3, is as follows: DAGVTQSPTHLIKTRGQQVTLRCSPKSGHDTVSWYQQALGQGPQFIFQYYEEEERQRGNFPDRFSGHQFPNYSSELNVNALLLGDSALYLCASSPGTGLTDTQYFGPGTRLTVL.

The chain combines TRBV4-2 with TRBJ2-6; 7 bases map to TRBD1. The CDR3 is made up of 18 amino acids. Per germline, CDR1 LGHNA and CDR2 YNFKEQ. V dropped 0 bases and J dropped 2; count of bases not matched to a gene: 7. In DNA form, the CDR3 reads TGTGCCAGCAGCCAAGAGCCAGGGGGAAACGCTGGGGCCAACGTCCTGACTTTC. Its protein is CASSQEPGGNAGANVLTF.

The CDR3 here is CASIRGSTGELFF. The CDR3 DNA reads as TGTGCCAGCATCCGAGGGAGCACCGGGGAGCTGTTTTTT. The V and J genes are TRBV5-6 and TRBJ2-2; weak D call: TRBD2 (5 bases). In germline, CDR1 is SGHDT, CDR2 YYEEEE. Trimming removed 6 bases at V and 4 bases at J, with 10 bases between. The CDR3 totals 13 residues.

In its sample, this clone was seen once. The junction departs from the called germline gene at one end, perhaps through a read error. This CDR3 reads CASSPGGGDYGHTF. CDR3 DNA sequence: TGTGCCAGCAGCCCCGGAGGGGGAGACTATGGCCACACCTTC. The V call is TRBV7-3, the J call TRBJ1-2; TRBD1 might be the D (6 bases). The CDR3 contains 14 residues. CDR1 and CDR2 (germline): SGHTA, FQGTGA.

This clone was seen ten or more times. Germline and junction disagree at one end, which may indicate a read error. The chain carries TRBV28 and TRBJ2-7, with TRBD1 identical over 10 bases. CDR1 is MDHEN and CDR2 is SYDVKM in the germline V gene. This CDR3 comprises 13 residues. The DNA of the CDR3 is TGTGCCAGCAGTCCAACATCCGGGACAGGGGCAAACTTC. It is translated as CASSPTSGTGANF.

This clone was counted between two and nine times. The V and J genes are TRBV5-8 and TRBJ2-3; the D is unclear. Trimming shortened V by 0 bases and J by 0 bases, and 8 bases separated the two germline ends. CDR3 length: 15 residues. The germline CDR1 and CDR2 sequences are SGHTS and YDEGEE. The CDR3 DNA is TGTGCCAGCAGCTTGGGGTTAGGCAGCACAGATACGCAGTATTTT. It codes for CASSLGLGSTDTQYF.

The table lists this clone with a few counts. This chain uses TRBV2 with TRBJ1-3, with 8 bases that match TRBD1. Trimming at V came to 6 bases and at J to 0 bases, leaving 4 bases not matched to a gene. From germline, CDR1 is SNHLY and CDR2 FYNNEI. The CDR3 sequence is 15 residues long. The CDR3 nucleotides are TGTGCCAGCAGCCGGGGACAGGTCTCTGGAAACACCATATATTTT. This sequence encodes CASSRGQVSGNTIYF.

The chain employs TRBV7-2 and TRBJ2-1; 12 bases match TRBD2. Germline trimming cut 5 bases from V and 9 bases from J; bases unmatched to any gene: 5. The germline gives CDR1 SGHTA, CDR2 FQGNSA. The CDR3 contains 14 residues. The CDR3 DNA reads TGTGCCAGCAGCGGACTAGCGGGACGTCTTGAGCAGTTCTTC. Encoded protein: CASSGLAGRLEQFF.

This clone was seen only a few times. This chain uses TRBV18 with TRBJ2-3; 8 positions match TRBD1. The CDR3 consists of 14 residues. With V trimmed by 6 bases and J by 4 bases, 6 bases remained unmatched. The germline V gene encodes CDR1 KGHSH and CDR2 LQKENI. The CDR3 protein is CASSQGGQADTQYF. The CDR3 nucleotides read TGTGCCAGCTCCCAAGGGGGACAGGCAGATACGCAGTATTTT.

The chain joins TRBV7-2 to TRBJ2-7, with TRBD1 matching 7 bases. V was clipped by 2 bases and J by 3 bases; unmatched bases: 7. The germline CDR1 and CDR2 sequences are SGHTA and FQGNSA. The CDR3 sequence is 15 residues long. CDR3 bases: TGTGCCAGCAGCTTATACCTACAGGGGTTCTACGAGCAGTACTTC. Residues: CASSLYLQGFYEQYF. Together with reference TRBV7-2 and TRBJ2-7, the CDR3 gives the full variable domain: GAGVSQSPSNKVTEKGKDVELRCDPISGHTALYWYRQSLGQGLEFLIYFQGNSAPDKSGLPSDRFSAERTGGSVSTLTIQRTQQEDSAVYLCASSLYLQGFYEQYFGPGTRLTVT.

This clone was counted only a few times. V and J are TRBV5-1 and TRBJ1-1; TRBD1 might be the D (6 bases). Germline V CDR1 and CDR2: SGHRS, YFSETQ. With 4 bases removed from V and 5 bases from J, the gap between germline ends came to 9 bases. The CDR3 contains 12 residues. The DNA for the CDR3 is TGCGCCAGCAGCGGGGACATAACTGAAGCTTTCTTT. Protein product: CASSGDITEAFF.

A few counts support this clone. V gene TRBV28 combines with J gene TRBJ2-3; 10 bases map to TRBD1. CDR1 is MDHEN, CDR2 SYDVKM, per germline. The CDR3 runs to 13 residues. J gave up 6 bases and V 6 bases, and 3 bases lay outside the gene matches. CDR3 coding DNA: TGTGCCAGCAGCGGGGACAGGGGCGATACGCAGTATTTT. The encoded protein is CASSGDRGDTQYF.

This clone has a single count. The genes are TRBV28 and TRBJ1-5; D is undetermined. V lost 8 bases and J 11 bases, leaving 13 bases between the germline ends. The CDR3 sequence is 11 residues long. Germline CDR1 MDHEN, CDR2 SYDVKM. This chain's CDR3 is CASGRPGTQHF. For the CDR3, the DNA is TGTGCCAGCGGGCGGCCGGGGACCCAGCATTTT. Combining the CDR3 with reference TRBV28 and TRBJ1-5 gives the whole variable domain DVKVTQSSRYLVKRTGEKVFLECVQDMDHENMFWYRQDPGLGLRLIYFSYDVKMKEKGDIPEGYSVSREKKERFSLILESASTNQTSMYLCASGRPGTQHFGDGTRLSIL.

V usage is TRBV6-1 and J usage is TRBJ2-5; a possible D gene is TRBD2 (6 bases). Trimming removed 6 bases from V and 4 bases from J, with 15 bases in between. The germline V gene encodes CDR1 MNHNS and CDR2 SASEGT. The CDR3 length is 14 residues. The CDR3 bases are TGTGCCAGCAGAAATGGACTACCCGGAGAGACCCAGTACTTC. It specifies CASRNGLPGETQYF.

This clone was seen at least ten times. The chain has TRBV19 and TRBJ2-1; weak D call: TRBD1 (6 bases). The CDR3 covers 15 residues. V lost 7 bases and J 7 bases, leaving 20 bases between the germline ends. Germline V gives CDR1 LNHDA, CDR2 SQIVND (reference sequence). The CDR3 reads CASTEGRGLWNEQFF. The CDR3 bases are TGTGCCAGTACCGAAGGCAGGGGTCTTTGGAATGAGCAGTTCTTC.

The V call is TRBV5-5, the J call TRBJ2-7; 7 bases agree with TRBD1. This CDR3 has 14 amino acids. Germline CDR1 is SGHKS and CDR2 is YYEKEE (reference sequence). V was pared by 1 base and J by 2 bases, with 3 bases of the junction left unmatched. DNA of the CDR3: TGTGCCAGCAGCTTGTACGACAGGGCCTACGAGCAGTACTTC. Protein sequence: CASSLYDRAYEQYF.

The chain carries TRBV9 and TRBJ2-5, with TRBD2 matching over 11 bases. V dropped 2 bases and J dropped 5; count of bases not matched to a gene: 2. The CDR3 has 14 residues. Looked up from germline, CDR1 is SGDLS and CDR2 is YYNGEE. The CDR3 DNA sequence: TGTGCCAGCAGCGTGACTAGCGGGAAGGAGACCCAGTACTTC. Translated: CASSVTSGKETQYF.

The chain combines TRBV19 with TRBJ2-7; 9 nucleotides match TRBD1. Unmatched junction bases numbered 4, after V lost 1 base and J lost 3 bases. Germline V gene lookup returns CDR1 LNHDA and CDR2 SQIVND (reference sequence). This CDR3 region has 15 residues. CDR3 protein: CASSIGGQGDYEQYF. As DNA, the CDR3 is TGTGCCAGTAGTATAGGGGGACAGGGCGACTACGAGCAGTACTTC.

To note about this clone: This may be a read error: a much more frequent sequence differs by one nucleotide. Within the sample, other DNA sequences also encode this same CDR3. This chain links TRBV6-1 with TRBJ2-3, with D unresolved. V was cut by 1 base and J by 4 bases, with 3 bases left in between. The CDR3 runs 12 residues. Germline values: CDR1 MNHNS, CDR2 SASEGT. The CDR3 coding sequence is TGTGCCAGCAGTGAAGGGGCAGATACGCAGTATTTT. It encodes CASSEGADTQYF.

V and J are TRBV28 and TRBJ1-5; D uncertain. The ends were cut back, 7 bases at V and 7 bases at J, with 14 bases in the middle. Per germline, CDR1 MDHEN and CDR2 SYDVKM. The CDR3 loop spans 13 amino acids. The CDR3 loop is CASTSGRWQPQHF. CDR3 DNA sequence: TGTGCCAGCACCTCGGGTCGCTGGCAGCCCCAGCATTTT.

The chain has TRBV11-1 and TRBJ2-1; D unclear. Germline CDR1 is SGHAT and CDR2 is FQDESV (reference sequence). There are 11 residues in the CDR3. Trimming took off 5 bases at V and 12 bases at J, with 11 bases between the two ends. CDR3 bases: TGTGCCAGCAGCCTTTATCAAGTGCAGTTCTTC. This codes for CASSLYQVQFF.